This passage covers 19 T cell receptor beta chains from one sample sequenced in a study of blood T cell repertoires in COVID-19. TCRdb's copy holds only in-frame clones and misses some; the assay was immunoSEQ multiplex PCR. The data show about 300,000 clones, less than 85% seen once. The material sequenced was peripheral blood. These receptors were taken from a human donor with COVID-19, enrolled during active disease. The donor label of this sample is uncertain.

This clone showed up just once. The rearrangement joins TRBV7-2 to TRBJ1-5; D possibly corresponds to TRBD1 (6 bases). The ends were cut back, 9 bases at V and 6 bases at J, with 27 bases in the middle. The CDR3 contains 17 residues. Per the germline V gene, CDR1 is SGHTA and CDR2 is FQGNSA. The DNA for the CDR3 is TGTGCCAGTACAACCTTGGGGGGGGGCTCTGATACTCAGCCCCAGCATTTT. As protein: CASTTLGGGSDTQPQHF.

This clone was recorded once. The CDR3 nucleotides are TGTGCCAGCAGCGCCGGACTAGCGGGAGGCGATACGCAGTATTTT. As protein: CASSAGLAGGDTQYF. This rearrangement joins TRBV7-3 to TRBJ2-3; TRBD2 agrees at 14 bases. CDR3 length: 15 residues. Trimming removed 5 bases from V and 6 bases from J; junction bases left unmatched: 4. Germline V gene data show CDR1 as SGHTA and CDR2 as FQGTGA.

This clone was counted only a few times. V is TRBV9 and J is TRBJ1-2; 8 nucleotides agree with TRBD1. Germline CDR1 reads SGDLS; CDR2 reads YYNGEE. V lost 6 bases and J lost 2; bases outside the gene matches: 3. The CDR3 covers 13 residues. This CDR3 reads CASTQGGNYGYTF. The DNA of the CDR3 is TGTGCCAGCACACAGGGGGGGAACTATGGCTACACCTTC. Looking up the rest from reference TRBV9 and TRBJ1-2 gives the full variable domain: DSGVTQTPKHLITATGQRVTLRCSPRSGDLSVYWYQQSLDQGLQFLIQYYNGEERAKGNILERFSAQQFPDLHSELNLSSLELGDSALYFCASTQGGNYGYTFGSGTRLTVV.

In DNA form, the CDR3 reads TGTGCCACCAGTGATTCCGGGACAGGGAACTATGGCTACACCTTC. This sequence encodes CATSDSGTGNYGYTF. J is TRBJ1-2 and V is TRBV24-1; 9 bases fit TRBD1. This CDR3 has 15 residues. Germline V gene data show CDR1 as KGHDR and CDR2 as SFDVKD. With V trimmed by 2 bases and J by 2 bases, 2 bases remained unmatched.

The V call is TRBV27, the J call TRBJ1-4; 7 bases line up with TRBD1. Trimming at V came to 7 bases and at J to 3 bases, leaving 5 bases not matched to a gene. CDR1 and CDR2 from the germline V gene are MNHEY and SMNVEV (reference sequence). This CDR3 has 14 residues. The CDR3 DNA follows: TGTGCCAGCAAAGGGCAGGGGGCTAATGAAAAACTGTTTTTT. This codes for CASKGQGANEKLFF.

J is TRBJ2-7 and V is TRBV5-5, with D possibly being TRBD1 (8 bases). The CDR3 totals 14 residues. Germline V gene lookup returns CDR1 SGHKS and CDR2 YYEKEE (reference sequence). The V end lost 1 base, the J end lost 7 bases, and 15 bases lay between the germline ends. The CDR3: CASSLQAGQEEQYF. The DNA for the CDR3 is TGTGCCAGCAGCTTGCAAGCGGGACAGGAGGAGCAGTACTTC.

This rearrangement joins TRBV2 to TRBJ1-4; unclear D gene. This CDR3 contains 13 residues. Germline assignment: CDR1 SNHLY and CDR2 FYNNEI. V lost 0 bases and J 8 bases, leaving 7 bases between the germline ends. Here the CDR3 reads CASSEAAGEKLFF. In DNA, the CDR3 is TGTGCCAGCAGTGAAGCGGCGGGAGAAAAACTGTTTTTT.

The chain joins TRBV29-1 to TRBJ2-5; 7 nucleotides agree with TRBD1. The V gene's germline CDR1 is SQVTM and CDR2 ANQGSEA. Trimming at V came to 6 bases and at J to 5 bases, leaving 12 bases not matched to a gene. The CDR3 covers 14 residues. The CDR3 protein is CSVGTTGVDETQYF. The CDR3 bases are TGCAGCGTCGGAACAACAGGGGTGGACGAGACCCAGTACTTC. The entire variable domain, with the rest obtained from reference TRBV29-1 and TRBJ2-5, is as follows: SAVISQKPSRDICQRGTSLTIQCQVDSQVTMMFWYRQQPGQSLTLIATANQGSEATYESGFVIDKFPISRPNLTFSTLTVSNMSPEDSSIYLCSVGTTGVDETQYFGPGTRLLVL.

This sequence joins TRBV5-1 and TRBJ1-2; no clear D. Germline V gene data show CDR1 as SGHRS and CDR2 as YFSETQ. The V end was cut by 5 bases, the J end by 1 base, with 6 bases between. This CDR3 has 12 residues. The CDR3 protein is CASRRDNYGYTF. The CDR3 DNA reads as TGCGCCAGCAGAAGAGATAACTATGGCTACACCTTC.

The V and J genes are TRBV5-1 and TRBJ2-1; tentatively, D is TRBD2 (6 bases). The CDR3 runs 15 residues. Trimming took 0 bases from V and 4 from J, leaving 11 bases between them. Germline CDR1 SGHRS, CDR2 YFSETQ. The CDR3 loop is CASSLEGGRYNEQFF. The CDR3 DNA reads as TGCGCCAGCAGCTTGGAGGGAGGACGATACAATGAGCAGTTCTTC.

V gene TRBV19 combines with J gene TRBJ1-3; possible D gene TRBD1, 5 bases. In germline, CDR1 is LNHDA, CDR2 SQIVND (reference sequence). The CDR3 length is 13 residues. V was trimmed by 6 bases and J by 2 bases, leaving 8 bases between them. DNA of the CDR3: TGTGCCAGTAGCCAGACAGCTGGAAACACCATATATTTT. This translates into CASSQTAGNTIYF.

This clone was counted a few times. The genes are TRBV6-5 and TRBJ2-7, with D tentatively TRBD2 (6 bases). Trimming removed 6 bases at V and 4 bases at J, with 13 bases between. This CDR3 spans 13 amino acids. Germline CDR1 and CDR2: MNHEY and SVGAGI. The CDR3 sequence is CASSPDGSYEQYF. CDR3 DNA sequence: TGTGCCAGCAGCCCAGACGGGAGTTACGAGCAGTACTTC.

The gene calls are TRBV4-1 and TRBJ1-6; the match to TRBD1 covers 8 bases. Looked up from germline, CDR1 is MGHRA and CDR2 is YSYEKL. This CDR3 contains 17 residues. J was trimmed by 2 bases and V by 4 bases; bases with no gene match: 7. The CDR3 region has the DNA TGCGCCAGCAGCCCATCCGGACAGGGCCCCTATAATTCACCCCTCCACTTT. Amino acid sequence: CASSPSGQGPYNSPLHF.

The rearrangement joins TRBV12-3 or TRBV12-4 to TRBJ1-5, with unresolved D. The CDR3 has 13 amino acids. Trimming pared 3 bases from V and 5 bases from J, leaving 8 bases between. The CDR3 DNA follows: TGTGCCAGCAGTTTCAGGCGGGATCAGCCCCAGCATTTT. It specifies CASSFRRDQPQHF.

V usage is TRBV11-3 and J usage is TRBJ2-1; a weak D match, TRBD1 (6 bases). Germline CDR1 is SGHNT and CDR2 is YENEEA. Trimming removed 5 bases from V and 7 bases from J, with 15 bases in between. The CDR3 is 14 residues long. For the CDR3, the DNA is TGTGCCAGCAGCATAACACAGGGATTTAATGAGCAGTTCTTC. Translated: CASSITQGFNEQFF.

The J gene is TRBJ2-7, the V gene TRBV12-5; 8 bases align to TRBD2. Germline CDR1 reads LGHNT; CDR2 reads FRNRAP. V dropped 0 bases and J dropped 7; count of bases not matched to a gene: 20. This CDR3 comprises 19 residues. Here the CDR3 DNA reads TGTGCTAGTGGTTTGGTACAGGTATGGGGTGGGACTAGGGCTAGTGAGCAGTACTTC. Translating it yields CASGLVQVWGGTRASEQYF.

This chain uses TRBV2 with TRBJ2-1; 12 bases fit TRBD2. Germline values: CDR1 SNHLY, CDR2 FYNNEI. The CDR3 is made up of 17 amino acids. With V trimmed by 7 bases and J by 7 bases, 14 bases remained unmatched. CDR3 nucleotides: TGTGCCAGCATGAGTGCTAGCGGGAGGGCCGGGGGGAATGAGCAGTTCTTC. This gives the protein CASMSASGRAGGNEQFF.

The V call is TRBV9, the J call TRBJ1-1, with 9 bases aligning to TRBD1. This CDR3 comprises 19 residues. The V and J ends lost 2 bases and 4 bases, in that order; junction bases with no gene match: 18. Germline CDR1 is SGDLS and CDR2 is YYNGEE. The CDR3 is CASSVSSQGQGNRGTEAFF. The DNA for the CDR3 is TGTGCCAGCAGCGTTTCCAGCCAGGGACAGGGCAACAGAGGCACTGAAGCTTTCTTT.

This clone was counted once. J is TRBJ1-2 and V is TRBV6-1, with D perhaps matching TRBD1 (6 bases). The CDR3 has 14 amino acids. The V gene's germline CDR1 is MNHNS and CDR2 SASEGT. Trimming shortened V by 2 bases and J by 4 bases, and 11 bases separated the two germline ends. The CDR3 region has the DNA TGTGCCAGCAGTGAATCGCAGGGGAGCTATGGCTACACCTTC. Translating it yields CASSESQGSYGYTF.